The 27 T cell receptor beta chains below all came from one sample that was sequenced in a study of shared clonotypes between healthy human individuals. Sequenced by immunoSEQ multiplex PCR; TCRdb stores in-frame clones only, minus some. Among some 490,000 clones listed, 70% to 80% were seen once. Sample: PBMCs. These receptors all stem from a woman aged 35 to 49 in good health. Some clones in this sample may be carry-over from other donors' samples.

This clone was seen just once. Different DNA sequences within this sample yield the same CDR3. The J gene is TRBJ1-5, the V gene TRBV27, with D unresolved. Trimming cost V 5 bases and J 0 bases, with 5 bases left between them. This CDR3 has 13 residues. Germline lookup yields CDR1 MNHEY and CDR2 SMNVEV (reference sequence). CDR3 sequence: CASSLDSNQPQHF. CDR3 nucleotides: TGTGCCAGCAGTCTTGATAGCAATCAGCCCCAGCATTTT.

The V and J genes are TRBV27 and TRBJ2-1; TRBD2 agrees at 9 bases. V trimming: 2 bases; J trimming: 6 bases; junction bases outside the gene matches: 11. The CDR3 loop spans 17 amino acids. Looked up from germline, CDR1 is MNHEY and CDR2 is SMNVEV (reference sequence). This CDR3 reads CASSLRPSGTTGNEQFF. Written as DNA, the CDR3 is TGTGCCAGCAGTTTACGGCCTAGCGGGACGACGGGCAATGAGCAGTTCTTC.

The chain has TRBV28 and TRBJ2-7; D uncertain. Trimming took off 6 bases at V and 0 bases at J, with 15 bases between the two ends. The CDR3 is made up of 15 amino acids. Germline loops: CDR1 MDHEN, CDR2 SYDVKM. This chain's CDR3 is CASSLRLKASYEQYF. The CDR3 DNA is TGTGCCAGCAGCCTTAGACTTAAAGCCTCCTACGAGCAGTACTTC.

The chain combines TRBV13 with TRBJ2-3; 10 bases line up with TRBD2. CDR1 and CDR2 (germline): PRHDT, FYEKMQ (reference sequence). This CDR3 contains 17 residues. The V and J ends lost 1 base and 7 bases, in that order; junction bases with no gene match: 11. The CDR3 protein is CASSLVASGSPGNTQYF. The CDR3 DNA sequence: TGTGCCAGCAGCTTAGTGGCTAGCGGGAGCCCCGGGAATACGCAGTATTTT. Full variable domain (missing parts from reference TRBV13 and TRBJ2-3): AAGVIQSPRHLIKEKRETATLKCYPIPRHDTVYWYQQGPGQDPQFLISFYEKMQSDKGSIPDRFSAQQFSDYHSELNMSSLELGDSALYFCASSLVASGSPGNTQYFGPGTRLTVL.

The chain carries TRBV29-1 and TRBJ2-1; D call uncertain. Germline V gene data show CDR1 as SQVTM and CDR2 as ANQGSEA. The V end was cut by 1 base, the J end by 8 bases, with 9 bases between. This CDR3 comprises 12 residues. The CDR3 DNA follows: TGCAGCGTTGAAGCAGGTGGGGATGAGCAGTTCTTC. Its translation is CSVEAGGDEQFF.

The chain recombines TRBV2 with TRBJ2-2; D possibly corresponds to TRBD2 (5 bases). The CDR3 covers 11 residues. V shed 6 bases and J shed 7 bases, with 6 bases lying between them. Germline V lookup: CDR1 SNHLY, CDR2 FYNNEI. The DNA of the CDR3 is TGTGCCAGCAGCCGGGGCGGGGAGCTGTTTTTT. Amino acids: CASSRGGELFF.

The sample holds a few counts of this clone. The rearrangement links TRBV11-2 to TRBJ2-3; the match to TRBD2 covers 12 bases. Germline CDR1 reads SGHAT; CDR2 reads FQNNGV. The CDR3 runs 15 residues. Germline trimming cut 1 base from V and 4 bases from J; bases unmatched to any gene: 0. CDR3 loop: CASSLGLAGADTQYF. Written as DNA, the CDR3 is TGTGCCAGCAGCTTAGGACTAGCGGGAGCAGATACGCAGTATTTT.

This clone was picked up one time. The chain links TRBV7-8 to TRBJ2-1; TRBD1 matches at 7 bases. Germline values: CDR1 SGHVS, CDR2 FQNEAQ. Unmatched junction bases numbered 7, after V lost 6 bases and J lost 8 bases. This CDR3 is built from 13 residues. This CDR3 reads CASSQDRVDEQFF. CDR3 bases: TGTGCCAGCAGTCAAGACAGGGTGGATGAGCAGTTCTTC.

This clone appeared once. This chain connects TRBV28 to TRBJ1-2; the D gene is possibly TRBD1 (5 bases). There are 15 residues in the CDR3. The V end lost 6 bases, the J end lost 5 bases, and 19 bases lay between the germline ends. Germline CDR1 MDHEN, CDR2 SYDVKM. CDR3 in DNA: TGTGCCAGCAGCCCACCTACCGGGACCGGGTATGGCTACACCTTC. Translation gives CASSPPTGTGYGYTF.

The chain links TRBV15 to TRBJ2-5, with D maybe TRBD1 (5 bases). Germline lookup yields CDR1 LNHNV and CDR2 YYDKDF (reference sequence). Trimming removed 0 bases at V and 7 bases at J, with 15 bases between. This CDR3 is 15 amino acids long. The CDR3 region is CATSRDRGSLRTQYF. The CDR3 DNA reads TGTGCCACCAGCAGAGATAGGGGAAGTCTGAGGACCCAGTACTTC.

This clone was seen once. The identical CDR3 is also encoded by other nucleotide sequences in the sample. CDR3 nucleotides: TGTGCCAGCAGCCAAGGCACCGGGGAGCTGTTTTTT. This sequence encodes CASSQGTGELFF. The J gene is TRBJ2-2, the V gene TRBV4-2; D gene unclear. Germline V gene data show CDR1 as LGHNA and CDR2 as YNFKEQ. CDR3 length equals 12 residues. With 1 base removed from V and 4 bases from J, the gap between germline ends came to 1 base.

This chain joins TRBV9 and TRBJ2-4, with TRBD1 matching 7 bases. Per the germline V gene, CDR1 is SGDLS and CDR2 is YYNGEE. This CDR3 spans 13 amino acids. V dropped 3 bases and J dropped 6; count of bases not matched to a gene: 3. Here the CDR3 reads CASSAGQLNIQYF. Here the CDR3 DNA reads TGTGCCAGCAGCGCGGGACAGTTAAACATTCAGTACTTC.

The rearrangement links TRBV28 to TRBJ2-4, with a tentative D call TRBD2 (6 bases). Deletions cut 6 bases from V and 0 bases from J, with 12 bases between. The CDR3 has 15 amino acids. Germline V CDR1 and CDR2: MDHEN, SYDVKM. The CDR3 sequence: CASRGGILAKNIQYF. The CDR3 DNA reads as TGTGCCAGCAGGGGGGGAATACTAGCCAAAAACATTCAGTACTTC.

This chain connects TRBV27 to TRBJ2-5; perhaps TRBD1 as D (6 bases). TRBJ2-7 matches the DNA end more closely, so the J call is doubtful. This CDR3 comprises 14 residues. CDR1 and CDR2 (germline): MNHEY, SMNVEV (reference sequence). The CDR3 sequence is CASSATGTSYEQYF. In nucleotides, the CDR3 is TGTGCCAGCAGTGCAACCGGGACAAGTTACGAGCAGTACTTC.

The rearrangement joins TRBV5-1 to TRBJ2-1, with a weak D call TRBD2 (6 bases). Trimming removed 0 bases from V and 8 bases from J, with 15 bases in between. The CDR3 length is 15 residues. The germline V gene encodes CDR1 SGHRS and CDR2 YFSETQ. CDR3: CASSLVLADYDEQFF. In nucleotides, the CDR3 is TGCGCCAGCAGCTTGGTTTTAGCGGACTATGATGAGCAGTTCTTC.

This clone was seen a few times. This rearrangement joins TRBV29-1 to TRBJ2-1, with a tentative D call TRBD1 (6 bases). Trimming took 4 bases from V and 9 from J, leaving 16 bases between them. This CDR3 region has 13 residues. The germline gives CDR1 SQVTM, CDR2 ANQGSEA. CDR3 DNA sequence: TGCAGCGTTGGAGGGACACCCCTCAGTGAGCAGTTCTTC. This codes for CSVGGTPLSEQFF.

This chain uses TRBV19 with TRBJ1-1, with a tentative D call TRBD1 (6 bases). The CDR3 sequence is 14 residues long. The germline V gene encodes CDR1 LNHDA and CDR2 SQIVND (reference sequence). Trimming removed 7 bases from V and 5 bases from J, with 17 bases in between. The CDR3 protein is CASNPTGGGTEAFF. The CDR3 region has the DNA TGTGCCAGTAACCCGACAGGAGGGGGTACTGAAGCTTTCTTT.

V usage is TRBV11-3 and J usage is TRBJ2-3, with 10 bases matching TRBD2. Germline V gene data show CDR1 as SGHNT and CDR2 as YENEEA. Germline trimming cut 5 bases from V and 5 bases from J; bases unmatched to any gene: 4. This CDR3 has 14 residues. This CDR3 reads CASSPSGSGDTQYF. The CDR3 bases are TGTGCCAGCAGCCCTAGCGGGAGCGGAGATACGCAGTATTTT.

The rearrangement joins TRBV5-1 to TRBJ2-1, with 8 bases matching TRBD2. V was pared by 0 bases and J by 12 bases, with 17 bases of the junction left unmatched. The CDR3 length is 17 residues. Germline CDR1 SGHRS, CDR2 YFSETQ. The CDR3 nucleotides are TGCGCCAGCAGCTTGGCCCGCTCATCTAGCGGGCCTCCAATGCAGTTCTTC. Protein sequence: CASSLARSSSGPPMQFF.

This clone came up a few times. This chain links TRBV4-2 with TRBJ2-7; no reliable D call. CDR1 and CDR2 from the germline V gene are LGHNA and YNFKEQ. CDR3 size: 14 residues. The germline V and J ends were trimmed by 3 bases and 1 base, with 10 bases remaining between them. CDR3 in amino acids: CASSQQRISYEQYF. CDR3 DNA sequence: TGTGCCAGCAGCCAGCAGCGTATATCCTACGAGCAGTACTTC.

V gene TRBV18 combines with J gene TRBJ2-2, with D perhaps given as TRBD1 or TRBD2 (5 bases each). Looked up from germline, CDR1 is KGHSH and CDR2 is LQKENI. V lost 5 bases to trimming and J lost 3 bases, with 10 bases between them. This CDR3 has 14 amino acids. CDR3 protein: CASSRDRDTGELFF. The CDR3 DNA reads TGTGCCAGCTCAAGGGACCGAGACACCGGGGAGCTGTTTTTT.

The gene calls are TRBV9 and TRBJ2-1; D call uncertain. V was trimmed by 2 bases and J by 1 base, leaving 10 bases between them. The CDR3 is 15 residues long. CDR1 and CDR2 (germline): SGDLS, YYNGEE. CDR3 protein: CASSVLPQSYNEQFF. The CDR3 DNA follows: TGTGCCAGCAGCGTCCTCCCCCAGTCCTACAATGAGCAGTTCTTC.

The rearrangement links TRBV28 to TRBJ2-1; 12 bases line up with TRBD2. Germline loops: CDR1 MDHEN, CDR2 SYDVKM. Trimming at V came to 7 bases and at J to 0 bases, leaving 16 bases not matched to a gene. The CDR3 is made up of 20 amino acids. CDR3 bases: TGTGCCAGCACCCCAGCCGGGACTAGCGGGCCCAGGAGCTCCTACAATGAGCAGTTCTTC. As protein: CASTPAGTSGPRSSYNEQFF.

The chain is built from TRBV6-5 and TRBJ2-1, with D possibly called TRBD1 or TRBD2 (5 bases each). Germline V CDR1 and CDR2: MNHEY, SVGAGI. Deletions cut 7 bases from V and 0 bases from J, with 10 bases between. The CDR3 contains 14 residues. CDR3 nucleotide sequence: TGTGCCAGCACCCGAGGGGACTCCTACAATGAGCAGTTCTTC. It codes for CASTRGDSYNEQFF.

The V call is TRBV19, the J call TRBJ2-2; D is uncertain. V was cut by 3 bases and J by 2 bases, with 7 bases left in between. The CDR3 contains 14 residues. From germline, CDR1 is LNHDA and CDR2 SQIVND (reference sequence). The CDR3 sequence is CASSMQANTGELFF. The CDR3 DNA is TGTGCCAGTAGTATGCAGGCCAACACCGGGGAGCTGTTTTTT. Full variable domain (outside the CDR3, taken from reference TRBV19 and TRBJ2-2): DGGITQSPKYLFRKEGQNVTLSCEQNLNHDAMYWYRQDPGQGLRLIYYSQIVNDFQKGDIAEGYSVSREKKESFPLTVTSAQKNPTAFYLCASSMQANTGELFFGEGSRLTVL.

This chain uses TRBV6-6 with TRBJ2-7; D perhaps matches TRBD2 (6 bases). The germline V gene encodes CDR1 MNHNY and CDR2 SVGAGI (reference sequence). V was pared by 0 bases and J by 6 bases, with 15 bases between. The CDR3 is 15 residues long. Written as DNA, the CDR3 is TGTGCCAGCAGTTACTCGAGGTGGGGAGGTACCGAGCAGTACTTC. This codes for CASSYSRWGGTEQYF.

This chain uses TRBV7-9 with TRBJ2-7; 14 bases are a match to TRBD2. J lost 4 bases, V lost 3 bases, and 2 bases had no gene match. CDR1 and CDR2 from the germline V gene are SEHNR and FQNEAQ (reference sequence). The CDR3 length is 15 residues. The CDR3 region is CASSLTSGRVYEQYF. CDR3 coding DNA: TGTGCCAGCAGCTTGACTAGCGGGAGGGTTTACGAGCAGTACTTC.